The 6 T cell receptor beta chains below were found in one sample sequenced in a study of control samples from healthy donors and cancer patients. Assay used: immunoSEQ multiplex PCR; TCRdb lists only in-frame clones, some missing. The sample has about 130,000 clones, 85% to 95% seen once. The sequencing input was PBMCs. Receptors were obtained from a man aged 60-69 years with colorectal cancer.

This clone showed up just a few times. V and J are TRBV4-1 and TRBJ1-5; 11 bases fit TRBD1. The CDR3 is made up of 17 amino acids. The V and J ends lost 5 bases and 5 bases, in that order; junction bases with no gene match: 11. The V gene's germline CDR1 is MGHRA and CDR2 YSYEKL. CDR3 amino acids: CASSSRGQGADDQPQHF. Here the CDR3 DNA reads TGCGCCAGCAGCAGCCGAGGACAGGGGGCGGACGATCAGCCCCAGCATTTT.

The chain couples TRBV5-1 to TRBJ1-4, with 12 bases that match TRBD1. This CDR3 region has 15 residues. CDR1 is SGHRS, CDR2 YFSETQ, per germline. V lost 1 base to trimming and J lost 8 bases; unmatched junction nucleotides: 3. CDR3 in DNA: TGCGCCAGCAGCTTGACAGGGACAGGGGGCGAAAAACTGTTTTTT. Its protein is CASSLTGTGGEKLFF.

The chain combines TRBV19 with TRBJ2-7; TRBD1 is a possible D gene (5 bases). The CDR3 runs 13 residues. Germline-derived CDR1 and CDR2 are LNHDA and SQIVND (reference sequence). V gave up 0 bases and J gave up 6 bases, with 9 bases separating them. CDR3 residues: CASSIEGRGEQYF. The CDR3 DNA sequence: TGTGCCAGTAGTATAGAGGGAAGGGGCGAGCAGTACTTC.

In nucleotides, the CDR3 is TGTGCCAGCAGCCAAGCTAGATCGGGGGCCCAGTACTTC. It specifies CASSQARSGAQYF. V usage is TRBV14 and J usage is TRBJ2-5; D might be TRBD2 (6 bases). The CDR3 extends over 13 amino acids. The germline CDR1 and CDR2 sequences are SGHDN and FVKESK. V lost 1 base and J lost 9, with 12 bases in between. The variable domain in full, with the rest retrieved from reference TRBV14 and TRBJ2-5, is EAGVTQFPSHSVIEKGQTVTLRCDPISGHDNLYWYRRVMGKEIKFLLHFVKESKQDESGMPNNRFLAERTGGTYSTLKVQPAELEDSGVYFCASSQARSGAQYFGPGTRLLVL.

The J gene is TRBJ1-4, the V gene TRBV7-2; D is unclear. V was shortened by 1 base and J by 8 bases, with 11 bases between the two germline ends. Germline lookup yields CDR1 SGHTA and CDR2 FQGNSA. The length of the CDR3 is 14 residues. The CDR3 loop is CASSLGGEGEKLFF. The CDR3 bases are TGTGCCAGCAGCTTAGGAGGAGAGGGAGAAAAACTGTTTTTT. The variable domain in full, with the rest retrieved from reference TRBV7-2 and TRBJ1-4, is GAGVSQSPSNKVTEKGKDVELRCDPISGHTALYWYRQSLGQGLEFLIYFQGNSAPDKSGLPSDRFSAERTGGSVSTLTIQRTQQEDSAVYLCASSLGGEGEKLFFGSGTQLSVL.

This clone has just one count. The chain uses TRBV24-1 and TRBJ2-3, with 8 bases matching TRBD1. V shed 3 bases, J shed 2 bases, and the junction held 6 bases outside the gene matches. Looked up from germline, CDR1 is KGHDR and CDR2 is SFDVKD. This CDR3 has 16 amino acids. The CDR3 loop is CATSDRTGSVTDTQYF. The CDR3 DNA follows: TGTGCCACCAGTGATCGGACAGGGTCGGTCACAGATACGCAGTATTTT.